The 29 T cell receptor beta chains below all came from one sample that was sequenced in a study of cytomegalovirus exposure and HLA in healthy donors. The PCR contained 60 Vbeta and 13 Jbeta primers. Here immunoSEQ multiplex PCR was the method, and the copy in TCRdb shows in-frame clones only, minus some. Among about 130,000 clones listed, around four fifths were seen once. The sequencing input was PBMCs. All receptors derive from a middle-aged woman in good health and CMV-seropositive.

The rearrangement joins TRBV9 to TRBJ1-2; D gene uncertain. The CDR3 is made up of 15 amino acids. The germline CDR1 and CDR2 sequences are SGDLS and YYNGEE. Trimming left V 0 bases short and J 8 bases short, with 17 bases between. For the CDR3, the DNA is TGTGCCAGCAGCGTAGCAGCCGGGTCGGAAGGAGGCTACACCTTC. It is translated as CASSVAAGSEGGYTF.

V usage is TRBV29-1 and J usage is TRBJ2-7; 10 bases map to TRBD2. V lost 5 bases, J lost 2 bases, and 6 bases stayed unmatched. CDR3 length: 14 residues. Germline values: CDR1 SQVTM, CDR2 ANQGSEA. The CDR3 is CSVSGTSDTYEQYF. In nucleotides, the CDR3 is TGCAGCGTTTCCGGGACTAGCGACACCTACGAGCAGTACTTC.

The rearrangement joins TRBV6-6 to TRBJ2-5; 8 bases map to TRBD2. V trimming: 1 base; J trimming: 4 bases; junction bases outside the gene matches: 2. CDR1 and CDR2 from the germline V gene are MNHNY and SVGAGI (reference sequence). The CDR3 length is 14 residues. This chain's CDR3 is CASSYFGGAETQYF. The CDR3, as DNA: TGTGCCAGCAGTTACTTCGGGGGGGCAGAGACCCAGTACTTC.

The chain carries TRBV7-6 and TRBJ2-2; TRBD2 aligns across 7 bases. After removal of 1 base from V and 1 base from J, the junction contained 6 bases not matched to a gene. Germline V gene sequence: CDR1 SGHVS, CDR2 FNYEAQ. The CDR3 runs to 17 residues. CDR3 loop: CASSLVPSGVNTGELFF. CDR3 nucleotide sequence: TGTGCCAGCAGCTTAGTACCTAGCGGAGTGAACACCGGGGAGCTGTTTTTT.

CDR3 sequence: CSVHDTASGNTIYF. The CDR3 DNA follows: TGCAGCGTGCACGACACCGCCTCTGGAAACACCATATATTTT. V usage is TRBV29-1 and J usage is TRBJ1-3; no firm D call. Germline V CDR1 and CDR2: SQVTM, ANQGSEA. V was trimmed by 6 bases and J by 0 bases, leaving 12 bases between them. This CDR3 is built from 14 residues.

CDR3 sequence reads: CSVAGGWAEAFF. The CDR3 coding sequence is TGCAGCGTCGCCGGGGGATGGGCTGAAGCTTTCTTT. The V call is TRBV29-1, the J call TRBJ1-1, with D maybe TRBD1 (5 bases). V was pared by 6 bases and J by 6 bases, with 14 bases between. This CDR3 region has 12 residues. Per the germline V gene, CDR1 is SQVTM and CDR2 is ANQGSEA.

The chain joins TRBV29-1 to TRBJ2-2; tentative D call: TRBD1 (5 bases). CDR1 is SQVTM, CDR2 ANQGSEA, per germline. This CDR3 is 14 amino acids long. V lost 5 bases, J lost 0 bases, and 10 bases lay in between. CDR3 region: CSVSGPANTGELFF. The CDR3 DNA sequence: TGCAGCGTTTCAGGGCCCGCGAACACCGGGGAGCTGTTTTTT.

This clone has more than one count but fewer than ten. This chain links TRBV6-5 with TRBJ2-1; 7 nucleotides line up with TRBD2. This CDR3 spans 11 amino acids. V shed 7 bases, J shed 6 bases, and the junction held 0 bases outside the gene matches. Germline V gives CDR1 MNHEY, CDR2 SVGAGI. This CDR3 is CASTSGNEQFF. The CDR3, as DNA: TGTGCCAGCACTAGCGGCAATGAGCAGTTCTTC.

This clone has a handful of counts. The V and J genes are TRBV11-2 and TRBJ2-3; 8 bases match TRBD2. Germline CDR1 reads SGHAT; CDR2 reads FQNNGV. J was trimmed by 2 bases and V by 3 bases; bases with no gene match: 10. The CDR3 has 17 residues. The CDR3 loop is CASSLLGGGSFTDTQYF. CDR3 in DNA: TGTGCCAGCAGCTTGCTCGGGGGGGGGTCCTTCACAGATACGCAGTATTTT.

In this sample, this clone turned up a few times. V is TRBV4-2 and J is TRBJ1-1; 7 bases align to TRBD1. Unmatched junction bases numbered 12, after V lost 1 base and J lost 1 base. The CDR3 consists of 18 residues. Germline CDR1 reads LGHNA; CDR2 reads YNFKEQ. CDR3 residues: CASSQAGFQGEANTEAFF. The CDR3 bases are TGTGCCAGCAGCCAAGCAGGCTTTCAGGGGGAGGCGAACACTGAAGCTTTCTTT.

V is TRBV4-2 and J is TRBJ2-3; 12 nucleotides agree with TRBD2. The CDR3 runs 15 residues. Germline trimming cut 1 base from V and 4 bases from J; bases unmatched to any gene: 0. Germline V gene sequence: CDR1 LGHNA, CDR2 YNFKEQ. CDR3 DNA sequence: TGTGCCAGCAGCCAAGGGACTAGCGGGGCAGATACGCAGTATTTT. Translated: CASSQGTSGADTQYF.

This chain links TRBV19 with TRBJ2-1, with 15 bases identical to TRBD2. CDR3 length: 17 amino acids. V lost 4 bases and J lost 6; bases outside the gene matches: 7. In germline, CDR1 is LNHDA, CDR2 SQIVND (reference sequence). CDR3 sequence reads: CASSRPLGLAGGNEQFF. CDR3 bases: TGTGCCAGTAGTAGACCATTGGGACTAGCGGGAGGCAATGAGCAGTTCTTC.

The V call is TRBV28, the J call TRBJ1-3, with D possibly TRBD1 on 5 matching bases. CDR3 length equals 16 residues. V lost 4 bases and J 0 bases, leaving 13 bases between the germline ends. CDR1 and CDR2 from the germline V gene are MDHEN and SYDVKM. The CDR3 protein is CASSSGTLRSGNTIYF. The CDR3, as DNA: TGTGCCAGCAGTTCGGGGACTCTTCGCTCTGGAAACACCATATATTTT.

This clone was counted once. The chain is built from TRBV5-1 and TRBJ2-2, with TRBD2 as a possible D gene (6 bases). The CDR3 is 15 amino acids. Per the germline V gene, CDR1 is SGHRS and CDR2 is YFSETQ. Trimming took 2 bases from V and 4 from J, leaving 12 bases between them. CDR3 nucleotides: TGCGCCAGCAGCTTTGTCGGGGGATCCACCGGGGAGCTGTTTTTT. Its translation is CASSFVGGSTGELFF.

This chain connects TRBV10-1 to TRBJ1-3; D not certain. CDR1 and CDR2 (germline): WNHNN, SYGVQD (reference sequence). Trimming shortened V by 1 base and J by 0 bases, and 10 bases separated the two germline ends. This CDR3 has 16 amino acids. In DNA, the CDR3 is TGCGCCAGCAGTGAGTTTGGCGGGAGCTCTGGAAACACCATATATTTT. Protein sequence: CASSEFGGSSGNTIYF.

The rearrangement links TRBV5-5 to TRBJ1-2; 9 bases map to TRBD1. CDR1 and CDR2 from the germline V gene are SGHKS and YYEKEE (reference sequence). This CDR3 is 16 amino acids long. The V and J ends lost 7 bases and 4 bases, in that order; junction bases with no gene match: 14. The CDR3 DNA reads TGTGCCAGCGGACGTGTTCTTCGGGGACAGGGCTATGGCTACACCTTC. Translated, it gives CASGRVLRGQGYGYTF.

This clone was found once. This sequence joins TRBV7-2 and TRBJ2-1; 8 bases fit TRBD2. Germline loops: CDR1 SGHTA, CDR2 FQGNSA. V shed 4 bases and J 8 bases; nucleotides not matched to a gene: 10. The CDR3 covers 15 residues. The CDR3 nucleotides read TGTGCCAGCAGCTCGCTAGCGGGCTTAGGGGATGAGCAGTTCTTC. Translation: CASSSLAGLGDEQFF.

The rearrangement uses TRBV5-1 and TRBJ2-4, with 9 bases lining up with TRBD2. V lost 3 bases, J lost 0 bases, and 7 bases stayed unmatched. Germline lookup yields CDR1 SGHRS and CDR2 YFSETQ. This CDR3 spans 17 amino acids. Written as DNA, the CDR3 is TGCGCCAGCAGCTCCGGGACTAGCATTATAGCCAAAAACATTCAGTACTTC. Residues: CASSSGTSIIAKNIQYF.

This chain joins TRBV4-1 and TRBJ2-1, with 7 bases that match TRBD1. Germline CDR1 and CDR2: MGHRA and YSYEKL. CDR3 length: 16 residues. V shed 0 bases and J 3 bases; nucleotides not matched to a gene: 5. The CDR3 protein is CASSQERTGNYNEQFF. CDR3 coding DNA: TGCGCCAGCAGCCAAGAAAGGACAGGAAACTACAATGAGCAGTTCTTC.

The chain has TRBV7-2 and TRBJ2-1; the match to TRBD2 covers 8 bases. The CDR3 runs to 15 residues. Germline loops: CDR1 SGHTA, CDR2 FQGNSA. V gave up 5 bases and J gave up 8 bases; unmatched junction bases: 11. The CDR3 sequence is CASSPPNGRGDEQFF. The CDR3 DNA reads as TGTGCCAGCAGCCCACCGAACGGGAGGGGGGATGAGCAGTTCTTC.

Only a few counts were recorded for this clone. The V call is TRBV30, the J call TRBJ2-5; 8 bases line up with TRBD1. The germline V gene encodes CDR1 GTSNPN and CDR2 SVGIG (reference sequence). The V segment lost 2 bases and the J segment 3 bases; nucleotides outside the gene matches: 2. The CDR3 extends over 13 amino acids. The CDR3 bases are TGTGCCTGGAGTACGGGACAGGAAGAGACCCAGTACTTC. This translates into CAWSTGQEETQYF.

This clone is a singleton in its sample. An end of the junction does not agree with germline; a read error may underlie this. The rearrangement links TRBV27 to TRBJ1-2; D gene ambiguous. The CDR3 totals 15 residues. Germline CDR1 MNHEY, CDR2 SMNVEV (reference sequence). CDR3 coding DNA: TGTGCCAGCACCGCCCGGGGTCCTCAAACTGCTGGCCACACCTTC. It yields the protein CASTARGPQTAGHTF.

The V call is TRBV19, the J call TRBJ1-1; 7 nucleotides agree with TRBD1. The V gene end was trimmed by 5 bases and the J gene end by 2 bases; junction bases not matched to a gene: 5. The V gene's germline CDR1 is LNHDA and CDR2 SQIVND (reference sequence). The length of the CDR3 is 14 residues. CDR3 loop: CASSETGLNTEAFF. CDR3 in DNA: TGTGCCAGTAGTGAGACAGGGCTAAACACTGAAGCTTTCTTT.

The chain employs TRBV9 and TRBJ2-3; 11 bases line up with TRBD2. Losses at the gene ends were 4 bases for V and 3 bases for J; bases not matched to a gene: 13. The CDR3 totals 18 residues. The germline V gene has CDR1 SGDLS and CDR2 YYNGEE. The CDR3 spells CASSPGLAARLRTDTQYF. The CDR3 region has the DNA TGTGCCAGCAGCCCGGGACTAGCGGCGAGACTGCGGACAGATACGCAGTATTTT.

CDR3 residues: CASSRRTGNEQYF. The CDR3 region has the DNA TGTGCCAGCAGCCGACGGACAGGGAACGAGCAGTACTTC. The genes are TRBV6-5 and TRBJ2-7, with 8 bases matching TRBD1. From germline, CDR1 is MNHEY and CDR2 SVGAGI. V shed 6 bases and J 5 bases; nucleotides not matched to a gene: 6. The CDR3 contains 13 residues.

A single count supports this clone. The V and J genes are TRBV9 and TRBJ1-4, with D maybe TRBD1 (6 bases). The CDR3 runs to 14 residues. CDR1 is SGDLS and CDR2 is YYNGEE in the germline V gene. Trimming removed 1 base from V and 4 bases from J, with 8 bases in between. DNA for the CDR3: TGTGCCAGCAGCGTATCAGGGGTTAATGAAAAACTGTTTTTT. Protein sequence: CASSVSGVNEKLFF. Looking up the rest from reference TRBV9 and TRBJ1-4 gives the full variable domain: DSGVTQTPKHLITATGQRVTLRCSPRSGDLSVYWYQQSLDQGLQFLIQYYNGEERAKGNILERFSAQQFPDLHSELNLSSLELGDSALYFCASSVSGVNEKLFFGSGTQLSVL.

This clone has a handful of counts. The chain combines TRBV30 with TRBJ2-2, with 8 bases identical to TRBD2. Germline CDR1 is GTSNPN and CDR2 is SVGIG (reference sequence). The V segment lost 0 bases and the J segment 6 bases; nucleotides outside the gene matches: 6. The CDR3 is made up of 15 amino acids. In DNA form, the CDR3 reads TGTGCCTGGAGTGTACAGGAAGCGGGAGCCGGGGAGCTGTTTTTT. It specifies CAWSVQEAGAGELFF.

This chain joins TRBV6-5 and TRBJ1-2; D might be TRBD1 (6 bases). V was cut by 11 bases and J by 8 bases, with 18 bases left in between. Germline V gene data show CDR1 as MNHEY and CDR2 as SVGAGI. CDR3 length: 12 residues. CDR3 sequence: CALGQSTGGYTF. The CDR3 nucleotides read TGTGCCCTAGGACAGAGTACGGGAGGCTACACCTTC.

About this clone itself: The same CDR3 arises from other DNA sequences in this sample as well. This sequence joins TRBV18 and TRBJ2-5; 9 bases align to TRBD1. The CDR3 is 14 residues long. Trimming cost V 2 bases and J 2 bases; bases outside gene matches: 0. CDR1 and CDR2 (germline): KGHSH, LQKENI. CDR3 nucleotide sequence: TGTGCCAGCTCACCAGACAGGGGGCAAGAGACCCAGTACTTC. Protein sequence: CASSPDRGQETQYF.